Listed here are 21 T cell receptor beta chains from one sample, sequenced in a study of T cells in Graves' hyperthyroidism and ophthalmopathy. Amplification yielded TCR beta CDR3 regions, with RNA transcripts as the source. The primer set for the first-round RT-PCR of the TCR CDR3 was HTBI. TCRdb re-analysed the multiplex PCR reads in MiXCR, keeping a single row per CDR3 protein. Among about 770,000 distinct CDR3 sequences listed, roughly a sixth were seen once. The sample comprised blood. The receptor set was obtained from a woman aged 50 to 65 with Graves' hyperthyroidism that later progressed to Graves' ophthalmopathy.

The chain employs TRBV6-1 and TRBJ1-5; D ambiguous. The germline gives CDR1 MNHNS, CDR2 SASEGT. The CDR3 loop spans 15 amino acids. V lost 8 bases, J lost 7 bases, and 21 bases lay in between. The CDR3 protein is CASLAFEAQEQPQHF. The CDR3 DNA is TGTGCCAGCTTAGCCTTCGAGGCGCAGGAACAGCCCCAGCATTTT.

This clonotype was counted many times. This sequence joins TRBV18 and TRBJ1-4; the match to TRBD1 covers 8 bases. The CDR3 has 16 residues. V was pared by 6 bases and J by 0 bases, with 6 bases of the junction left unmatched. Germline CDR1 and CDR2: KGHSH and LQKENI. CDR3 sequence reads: CASSRGQGSTNEKLFF. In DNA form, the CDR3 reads TGTGCCAGCTCCCGTGGACAGGGTTCAACTAATGAAAAACTGTTTTTT.

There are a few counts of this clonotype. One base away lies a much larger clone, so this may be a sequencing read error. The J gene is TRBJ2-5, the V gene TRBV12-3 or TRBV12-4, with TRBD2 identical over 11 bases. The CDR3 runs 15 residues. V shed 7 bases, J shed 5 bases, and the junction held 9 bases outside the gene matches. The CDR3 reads CASIRLAGGGETQYF. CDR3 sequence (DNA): TGTGCCAGCATTCGATTAGCGGGGGGGGGGGAGACCCAGTACTTC.

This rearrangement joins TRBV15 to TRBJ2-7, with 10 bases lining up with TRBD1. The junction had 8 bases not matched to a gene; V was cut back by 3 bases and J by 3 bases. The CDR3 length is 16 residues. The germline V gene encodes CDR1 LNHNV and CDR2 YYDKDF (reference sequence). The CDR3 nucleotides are TGTGCCACCAGCAGGAGGAGACAGGGGGCAGACTACGAGCAGTACTTC. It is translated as CATSRRRQGADYEQYF.

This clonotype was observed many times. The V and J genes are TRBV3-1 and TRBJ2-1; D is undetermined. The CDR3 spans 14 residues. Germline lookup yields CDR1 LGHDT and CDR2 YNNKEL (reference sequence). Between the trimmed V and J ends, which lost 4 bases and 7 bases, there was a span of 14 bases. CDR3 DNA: TGTGCCAGCAGCCCCCTAGAAAAGGCTAATGAGCAGTTCTTC. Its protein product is CASSPLEKANEQFF.

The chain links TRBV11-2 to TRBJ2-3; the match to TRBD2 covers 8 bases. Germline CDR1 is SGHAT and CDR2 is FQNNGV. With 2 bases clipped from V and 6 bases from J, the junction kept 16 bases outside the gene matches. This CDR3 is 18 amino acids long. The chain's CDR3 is CASSLPLGLAGGGDTQYF. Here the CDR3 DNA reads TGTGCCAGCAGCTTACCTTTGGGTCTAGCGGGCGGTGGGGATACGCAGTATTTT.

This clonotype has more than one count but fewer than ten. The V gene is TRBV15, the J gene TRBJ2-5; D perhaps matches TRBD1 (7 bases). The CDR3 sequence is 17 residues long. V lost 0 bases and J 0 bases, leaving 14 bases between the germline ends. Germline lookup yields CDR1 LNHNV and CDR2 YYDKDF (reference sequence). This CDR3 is CATSRDSAGGYQETQYF. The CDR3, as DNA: TGTGCCACCAGCAGAGATTCGGCAGGGGGGTACCAAGAGACCCAGTACTTC.

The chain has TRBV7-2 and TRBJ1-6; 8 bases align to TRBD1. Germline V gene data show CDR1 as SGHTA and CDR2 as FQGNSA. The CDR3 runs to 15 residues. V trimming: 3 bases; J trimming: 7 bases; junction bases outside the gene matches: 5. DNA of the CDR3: TGTGCCAGCAGCTTTGGACAGGGACGGAATTCACCCCTCCACTTT. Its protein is CASSFGQGRNSPLHF.

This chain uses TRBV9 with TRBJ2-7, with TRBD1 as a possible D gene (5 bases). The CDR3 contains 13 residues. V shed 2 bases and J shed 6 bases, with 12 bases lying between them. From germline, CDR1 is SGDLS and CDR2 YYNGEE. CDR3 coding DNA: TGTGCCAGCAGCGTGAGGCAGGGTCGCGAGCAGTACTTC. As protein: CASSVRQGREQYF.

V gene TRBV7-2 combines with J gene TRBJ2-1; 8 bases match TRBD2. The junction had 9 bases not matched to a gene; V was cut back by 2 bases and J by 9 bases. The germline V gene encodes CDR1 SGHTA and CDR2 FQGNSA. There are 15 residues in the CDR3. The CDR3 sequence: CASSLSSGGHLEQFF. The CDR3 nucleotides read TGTGCCAGCAGCTTAAGTTCGGGGGGGCACCTTGAGCAGTTCTTC.

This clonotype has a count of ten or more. The CDR3 sequence is CASSDPQGAVTEAFF. CDR3 sequence (DNA): TGTGCCAGCTCCGACCCACAGGGGGCTGTCACTGAAGCTTTCTTT. This rearrangement joins TRBV9 to TRBJ1-1, with 9 positions matching TRBD1. The CDR3 has 15 residues. Per the germline V gene, CDR1 is SGDLS and CDR2 is YYNGEE. The ends lost 7 bases at V and 4 bases at J; junction bases unmatched: 11.

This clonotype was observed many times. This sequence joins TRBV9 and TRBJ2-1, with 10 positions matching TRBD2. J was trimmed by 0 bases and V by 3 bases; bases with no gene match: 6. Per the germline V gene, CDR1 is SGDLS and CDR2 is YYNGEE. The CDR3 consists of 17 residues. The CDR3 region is CASSGIAGGRSYNEQFF. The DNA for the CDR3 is TGTGCCAGCAGCGGTATAGCGGGGGGCCGCTCCTACAATGAGCAGTTCTTC.

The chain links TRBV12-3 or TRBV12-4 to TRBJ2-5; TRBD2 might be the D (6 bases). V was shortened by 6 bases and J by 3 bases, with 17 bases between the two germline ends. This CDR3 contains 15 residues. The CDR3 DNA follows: TGTGCCAGCAGATCCCAAGGACTAACCGAAGAGACCCAGTACTTC. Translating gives CASRSQGLTEETQYF.

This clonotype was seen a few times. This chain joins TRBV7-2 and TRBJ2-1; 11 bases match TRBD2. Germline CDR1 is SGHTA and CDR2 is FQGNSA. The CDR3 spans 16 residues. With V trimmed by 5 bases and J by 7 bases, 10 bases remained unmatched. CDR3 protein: CASSILAGGLGNEQFF. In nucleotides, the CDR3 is TGTGCCAGCAGCATCTTAGCGGGGGGGTTGGGGAATGAGCAGTTCTTC.

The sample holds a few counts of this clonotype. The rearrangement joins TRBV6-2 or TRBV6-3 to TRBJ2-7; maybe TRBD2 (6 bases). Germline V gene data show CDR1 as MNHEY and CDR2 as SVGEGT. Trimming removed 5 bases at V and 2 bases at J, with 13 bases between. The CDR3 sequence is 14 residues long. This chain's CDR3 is CASSNRDLTYEQYF. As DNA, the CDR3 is TGTGCCAGCAGTAACCGGGACTTAACCTACGAGCAGTACTTC.

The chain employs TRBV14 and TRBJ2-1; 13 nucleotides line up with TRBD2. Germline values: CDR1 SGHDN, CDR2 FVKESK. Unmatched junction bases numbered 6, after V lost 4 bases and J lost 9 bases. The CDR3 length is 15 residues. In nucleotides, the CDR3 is TGTGCCAGCAGCCGACTAGCGGGGGGCGGGGGTGAGCAGTTCTTC. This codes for CASSRLAGGGGEQFF.

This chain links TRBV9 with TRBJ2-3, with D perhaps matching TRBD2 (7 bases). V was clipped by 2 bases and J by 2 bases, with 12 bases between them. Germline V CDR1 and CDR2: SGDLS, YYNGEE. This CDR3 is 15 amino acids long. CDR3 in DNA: TGTGCCAGCAGCGTCCGCCGGGGGGCCACAGATACGCAGTATTTT. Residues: CASSVRRGATDTQYF.

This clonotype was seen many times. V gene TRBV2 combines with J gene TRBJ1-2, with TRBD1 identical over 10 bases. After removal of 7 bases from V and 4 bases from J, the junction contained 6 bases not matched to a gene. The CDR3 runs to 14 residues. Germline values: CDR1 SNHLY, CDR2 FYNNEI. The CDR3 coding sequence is TGTGCCAGCACTAGACAGGGGGCGGTCTATGGCTACACCTTC. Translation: CASTRQGAVYGYTF.

DNA for the CDR3: TGCGCCAGCAGCCAAGCTACCTCCAGGACAGGGTTTGGCTACACCTTC. Translated, it gives CASSQATSRTGFGYTF. The rearrangement joins TRBV4-1 to TRBJ1-2, with 8 bases aligning to TRBD1. The V and J ends lost 1 base and 7 bases, in that order; junction bases with no gene match: 11. Germline V lookup: CDR1 MGHRA, CDR2 YSYEKL. The CDR3 length is 16 residues.

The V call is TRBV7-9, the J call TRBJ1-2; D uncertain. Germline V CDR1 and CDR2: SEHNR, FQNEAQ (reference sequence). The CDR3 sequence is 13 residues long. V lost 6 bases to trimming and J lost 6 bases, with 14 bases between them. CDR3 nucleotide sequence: TGTGCCAGCAGAAGTACCCCCATAGATGGCTACACCTTC. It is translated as CASRSTPIDGYTF.

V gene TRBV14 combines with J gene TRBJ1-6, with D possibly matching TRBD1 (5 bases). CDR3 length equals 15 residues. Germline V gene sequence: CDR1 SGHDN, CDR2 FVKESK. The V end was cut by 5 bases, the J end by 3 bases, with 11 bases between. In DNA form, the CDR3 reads TGTGCCAGCAGCAGGCTTGGGGGCTATAATTCACCCCTCCACTTT. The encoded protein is CASSRLGGYNSPLHF.